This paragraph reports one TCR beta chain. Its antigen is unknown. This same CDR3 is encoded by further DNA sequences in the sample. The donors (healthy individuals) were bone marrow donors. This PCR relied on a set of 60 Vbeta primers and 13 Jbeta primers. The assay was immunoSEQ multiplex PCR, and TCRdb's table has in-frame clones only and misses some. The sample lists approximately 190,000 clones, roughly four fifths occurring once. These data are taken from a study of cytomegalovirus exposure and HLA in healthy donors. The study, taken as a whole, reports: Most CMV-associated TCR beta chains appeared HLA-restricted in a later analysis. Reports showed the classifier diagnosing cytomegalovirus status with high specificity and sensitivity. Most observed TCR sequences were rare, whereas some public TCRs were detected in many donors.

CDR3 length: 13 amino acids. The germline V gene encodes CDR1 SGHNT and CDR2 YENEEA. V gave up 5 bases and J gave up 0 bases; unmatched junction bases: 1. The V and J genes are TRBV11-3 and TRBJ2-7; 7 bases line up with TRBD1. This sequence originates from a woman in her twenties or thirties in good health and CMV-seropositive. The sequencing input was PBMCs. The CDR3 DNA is TGTGCCAGCAGCCGGGACAGCTCCTACGAGCAGTACTTC. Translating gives CASSRDSSYEQYF.